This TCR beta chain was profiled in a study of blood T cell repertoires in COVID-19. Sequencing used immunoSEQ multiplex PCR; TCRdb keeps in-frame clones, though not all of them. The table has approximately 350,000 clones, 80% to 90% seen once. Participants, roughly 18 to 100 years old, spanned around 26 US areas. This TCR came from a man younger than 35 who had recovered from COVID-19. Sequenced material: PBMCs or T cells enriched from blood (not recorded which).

The CDR3 protein is CASSPLPGNTEAFF. CDR3 sequence (DNA): TGTGCCAGCAGTCCGCTTCCGGGAAACACTGAAGCTTTCTTT. V gene TRBV28 combines with J gene TRBJ1-1; D is uncertain. The germline V gene encodes CDR1 MDHEN and CDR2 SYDVKM. V lost 5 bases, J lost 2 bases, and 12 bases lay in between. The length of the CDR3 is 14 residues.